This T cell receptor beta chain was observed in a study of CD8 T cells in Susac syndrome. RNA, at about 0.45 to 1 ug, was reverse transcribed with random hexamers. TCRdb ran MiXCR on the immunoSEQ multiplex PCR reads and lists one entry per CDR3 protein. The sample carries 110,000 to 150,000 distinct CDR3 sequences, approximately 95% recorded once. The trim removed 3 bases at V and 3 bases at J, leaving 3 bases unmatched. Germline CDR1 SGDLS, CDR2 YYNGEE. CDR3 length: 14 amino acids. This clonotype has just one count. The source is a human donor in good health. Input material: CD8+ T cells from PBMCs. The V gene is TRBV9, the J gene TRBJ2-7, with TRBD1 matching over 10 bases. CDR3 in amino acids: CASSEGQGNYEQYF. CDR3 DNA sequence: TGTGCCAGCAGCGAGGGACAGGGGAACTACGAGCAGTACTTC.